The next 13 T cell receptor beta chains were all read from a single sample in a study of blood T cell repertoires in COVID-19. Some clones are missing from TCRdb's copy, which holds only in-frame ones; the method was immunoSEQ multiplex PCR. The repertoire holds tens of thousands of clones, with about 79% as singletons. Sequencing was done on a sample of peripheral blood. These receptors originate from a man in his 60s with acute or convalescent COVID-19.

The J gene is TRBJ1-6, the V gene TRBV6-6; D may be TRBD1 (5 bases). Germline CDR1 is MNHNY and CDR2 is SVGAGI (reference sequence). V was clipped by 5 bases and J by 1 base, with 9 bases between them. This CDR3 contains 15 residues. The CDR3 nucleotides are TGTGCCAGCAGTCTAGGGGTGTCCTATAATTCACCCCTCCACTTT. Encoded protein: CASSLGVSYNSPLHF.

V usage is TRBV27 and J usage is TRBJ2-3, with TRBD2 matching over 15 bases. CDR3 length: 19 amino acids. The germline gives CDR1 MNHEY, CDR2 SMNVEV (reference sequence). V lost 6 bases, J lost 0 bases, and 10 bases stayed unmatched. CDR3 amino acids: CASSLGLAGGFSSTDTQYF. CDR3 bases: TGTGCCAGCAGCCTCGGACTAGCGGGGGGGTTCTCTAGCACAGATACGCAGTATTTT.

The V gene is TRBV5-1, the J gene TRBJ2-5; 7 nucleotides match TRBD1. This CDR3 is 14 amino acids long. After removal of 4 bases from V and 1 base from J, the junction contained 4 bases not matched to a gene. CDR1 and CDR2 (germline): SGHRS, YFSETQ. CDR3 residues: CASSLRQGQETQYF. DNA of the CDR3: TGCGCCAGCAGCCTCCGACAGGGCCAAGAGACCCAGTACTTC.

The chain links TRBV4-1 to TRBJ2-5, with 8 nucleotides matching TRBD1. This CDR3 has 14 residues. V shed 0 bases and J 3 bases; nucleotides not matched to a gene: 0. Germline CDR1 MGHRA, CDR2 YSYEKL. CDR3: CASSQEGQEETQYF. The CDR3 nucleotides are TGCGCCAGCAGCCAAGAGGGACAGGAAGAGACCCAGTACTTC.

V usage is TRBV6-5 and J usage is TRBJ2-6; tentatively, D is TRBD1 (5 bases). Germline CDR1 MNHEY, CDR2 SVGAGI. The V and J ends lost 6 bases and 0 bases respectively, with 9 bases between them. This CDR3 spans 15 amino acids. The DNA of the CDR3 is TGTGCCAGCAGCAGACAGAGCTCTGGGGCCAACGTCCTGACTTTC. Its protein product is CASSRQSSGANVLTF.

In this sample, this clone turned up a few times. V is TRBV29-1 and J is TRBJ1-2, with D unclear. The V end was cut by 3 bases, the J end by 2 bases, with 7 bases between. Germline assignment: CDR1 SQVTM and CDR2 ANQGSEA. CDR3 length: 12 amino acids. The CDR3, as DNA: TGCAGCGTTGATCACAGCAACTATGGCTACACCTTC. This codes for CSVDHSNYGYTF.

V and J are TRBV2 and TRBJ1-3; D is unclear. The length of the CDR3 is 16 residues. Trimming pared 2 bases from V and 0 bases from J, leaving 11 bases between. The germline CDR1 and CDR2 sequences are SNHLY and FYNNEI. The DNA for the CDR3 is TGTGCCAGCAGTGAACGGCGGAGCCTCTCTGGAAACACCATATATTTT. It is translated as CASSERRSLSGNTIYF.

This clone appeared a few times. The same CDR3 arises from other DNA sequences in this sample as well. This sequence joins TRBV6-5 and TRBJ2-2, with 9 bases aligning to TRBD1. Germline V gives CDR1 MNHEY, CDR2 SVGAGI. The CDR3 is 13 amino acids. The CDR3 sequence is CASGQGITGELFF. CDR3 sequence (DNA): TGTGCGTCGGGACAGGGTATAACCGGGGAGCTGTTTTTT.

This clone was counted once. This sequence joins TRBV7-8 and TRBJ1-5; maybe TRBD1 (6 bases). This CDR3 is built from 14 residues. V lost 5 bases and J lost 2, with 10 bases in between. Looked up from germline, CDR1 is SGHVS and CDR2 is FQNEAQ. CDR3 bases: TGTGCCAGCAGCCAGGGGTGGGGCAATCAGCCCCAGCATTTT. The encoded protein is CASSQGWGNQPQHF. Full variable domain (rest looked up from reference TRBV7-8 and TRBJ1-5): GAGVSQSPRYKVAKRGQDVALRCDPISGHVSLFWYQQALGQGPEFLTYFQNEAQLDKSGLPSDRFFAERPEGSVSTLKIQRTQQEDSAVYLCASSQGWGNQPQHFGDGTRLSIL.

For the CDR3, the DNA is TGTGCCAGCAGCTCCCCAGGGTTCACTGGAAACACCATATATTTT. It translates to CASSSPGFTGNTIYF. V usage is TRBV7-9 and J usage is TRBJ1-3, with TRBD1 as a possible D gene (5 bases). Trimming left V 4 bases short and J 2 bases short, with 12 bases between. Germline V lookup: CDR1 SEHNR, CDR2 FQNEAQ (reference sequence). This CDR3 spans 15 amino acids.

This rearrangement joins TRBV29-1 to TRBJ1-6; D is possibly TRBD1 (5 bases). V was cut by 6 bases and J by 0 bases, with 9 bases left in between. Germline CDR1 is SQVTM and CDR2 is ANQGSEA. The CDR3 has 14 amino acids. The CDR3 nucleotides read TGCAGCGTGCGGGGGGACTCCTATAATTCACCCCTCCACTTT. Translation: CSVRGDSYNSPLHF.

This chain links TRBV30 with TRBJ2-5; 8 bases fit TRBD1. V lost 2 bases and J lost 5; bases outside the gene matches: 10. This CDR3 comprises 15 residues. The V gene's germline CDR1 is GTSNPN and CDR2 SVGIG (reference sequence). CDR3 sequence: CAWSSLSRGQETQYF. CDR3 DNA sequence: TGTGCCTGGAGTTCCCTATCCAGGGGGCAGGAGACCCAGTACTTC.

V and J are TRBV19 and TRBJ2-3; 11 bases map to TRBD2. Germline values: CDR1 LNHDA, CDR2 SQIVND (reference sequence). The CDR3 covers 15 residues. With V trimmed by 7 bases and J by 8 bases, 11 bases remained unmatched. The CDR3: CASNVGPSGGRTQYF. In DNA form, the CDR3 reads TGTGCCAGTAACGTGGGGCCTAGCGGGGGGCGTACGCAGTATTTT.